A single sample is the source of the 28 T cell receptor beta chains below, sequenced in a study of cytomegalovirus exposure and HLA in healthy donors. PCR used 60 Vbeta primers and 13 Jbeta primers. Profiled with immunoSEQ multiplex PCR; TCRdb holds only in-frame clones, not every one. Found here are some 84,000 clones, around three fifths of them singletons; the top ten hold over 14%. The sample comprised PBMCs. Every receptor here comes from a woman aged 40 to 50 in good health and CMV-seropositive.

A single count supports this clone. J is TRBJ2-3 and V is TRBV2; 7 bases line up with TRBD1. The V gene end was trimmed by 3 bases and the J gene end by 4 bases; junction bases not matched to a gene: 7. CDR1 SNHLY and CDR2 FYNNEI come from the germline V gene. This CDR3 spans 15 amino acids. Written as DNA, the CDR3 is TGTGCCAGCAGTGATCGACAGGGTATAGCAGATACGCAGTATTTT. Its translation is CASSDRQGIADTQYF.

This clone was counted between two and nine times. The chain couples TRBV7-2 to TRBJ1-5; 9 bases match TRBD1. With 11 bases clipped from V and 0 bases from J, the junction kept 5 bases outside the gene matches. CDR1 and CDR2 from the germline V gene are SGHTA and FQGNSA. The CDR3 is 14 residues long. The CDR3 reads CASQGANSNQPQHF. The CDR3 DNA reads TGTGCCTCACAGGGGGCGAATAGCAATCAGCCCCAGCATTTT.

This CDR3 reads CASSTRQLGNTEAFF. For the CDR3, the DNA is TGTGCCAGCAGCACGCGACAGTTGGGGAACACTGAAGCTTTCTTT. This rearrangement joins TRBV7-2 to TRBJ1-1; TRBD1 is a possible D gene (5 bases). Germline CDR1 is SGHTA and CDR2 is FQGNSA. Trimming pared 5 bases from V and 1 base from J, leaving 14 bases between. This CDR3 is built from 15 residues.

The DNA for the CDR3 is TGTGCCAGCTTCCCGGGCTCTGGAAACACCATATATTTT. Translated, it gives CASFPGSGNTIYF. V usage is TRBV27 and J usage is TRBJ1-3; unclear D gene. Trimming pared 8 bases from V and 0 bases from J, leaving 8 bases between. In germline, CDR1 is MNHEY, CDR2 SMNVEV (reference sequence). The CDR3 covers 13 residues.

The chain is built from TRBV5-6 and TRBJ1-4; 9 nucleotides agree with TRBD1. V trimming: 2 bases; J trimming: 7 bases; junction bases outside the gene matches: 6. The CDR3 has 15 amino acids. Germline V gene sequence: CDR1 SGHDT, CDR2 YYEEEE. CDR3 nucleotide sequence: TGTGCCAGCAGCTTAAAGACAGGGGGACTTGAAAAACTGTTTTTT. It yields the protein CASSLKTGGLEKLFF.

This clone is a singleton in its sample. The V call is TRBV29-1, the J call TRBJ1-2; D is unresolved. The CDR3 length is 14 residues. Germline-derived CDR1 and CDR2 are SQVTM and ANQGSEA. V gave up 2 bases and J gave up 1 base, with 11 bases separating them. DNA for the CDR3: TGCAGCGTTGAAAGAGGCGGCAGTAACTATGGCTACACCTTC. This codes for CSVERGGSNYGYTF. Together with reference TRBV29-1 and TRBJ1-2, the CDR3 gives the full variable domain: SAVISQKPSRDICQRGTSLTIQCQVDSQVTMMFWYRQQPGQSLTLIATANQGSEATYESGFVIDKFPISRPNLTFSTLTVSNMSPEDSSIYLCSVERGGSNYGYTFGSGTRLTVV.

The J gene is TRBJ1-2, the V gene TRBV9; D perhaps matches TRBD1 (6 bases). The CDR3 totals 14 residues. Germline V gene lookup returns CDR1 SGDLS and CDR2 YYNGEE. Trimming removed 6 bases at V and 2 bases at J, with 14 bases between. This chain's CDR3 is CASTPGHLNYGYTF. The DNA of the CDR3 is TGTGCCAGCACGCCGGGACACCTAAACTATGGCTACACCTTC.

In its sample, this clone was seen once. The chain combines TRBV28 with TRBJ2-7; maybe TRBD2 (7 bases). CDR3 size: 15 residues. The germline V gene encodes CDR1 MDHEN and CDR2 SYDVKM. V gave up 6 bases and J gave up 2 bases, with 17 bases separating them. CDR3 coding DNA: TGTGCCAGCAGCCGCCCGGGGGGCGCCCCCTACGAGCAGTACTTC. Amino acid sequence: CASSRPGGAPYEQYF.

This clone was picked up a small number of times. The genes are TRBV6-5 and TRBJ2-7, with D possibly matching TRBD1 (5 bases). The CDR3 loop spans 14 amino acids. V was trimmed by 6 bases and J by 6 bases, leaving 18 bases between them. Per germline, CDR1 MNHEY and CDR2 SVGAGI. For the CDR3, the DNA is TGTGCCAGCAGACAACAGGCATCTCTTCGCGAGCAGTACTTC. Its translation: CASRQQASLREQYF.

The chain recombines TRBV5-1 with TRBJ2-7, with 9 positions matching TRBD2. From germline, CDR1 is SGHRS and CDR2 YFSETQ. This CDR3 spans 15 amino acids. J gave up 2 bases and V 0 bases, and 3 bases lay outside the gene matches. The CDR3 DNA reads TGCGCCAGCAGCTTGGAGGTAGCGGGAGCCTACGAGCAGTACTTC. Its protein product is CASSLEVAGAYEQYF.

This clone was counted a few times. The chain links TRBV7-9 to TRBJ2-1; 11 bases agree with TRBD1. Germline values: CDR1 SEHNR, CDR2 FQNEAQ (reference sequence). This CDR3 region has 15 residues. V shed 6 bases and J 8 bases; nucleotides not matched to a gene: 9. CDR3 residues: CASSFGQGAMDEQFF. In DNA form, the CDR3 reads TGTGCCAGCAGTTTCGGACAGGGGGCAATGGATGAGCAGTTCTTC.

The V call is TRBV11-3, the J call TRBJ2-1, with D hard to call. V dropped 0 bases and J dropped 8 bases, with 11 bases sitting between them. There are 14 residues in the CDR3. Germline values: CDR1 SGHNT, CDR2 YENEEA. CDR3: CASSLERYLDEQFF. The CDR3 DNA reads TGTGCCAGCAGCTTAGAGCGATACCTCGATGAGCAGTTCTTC.

The chain links TRBV5-1 to TRBJ2-7; 7 nucleotides agree with TRBD2. Trimming cost V 0 bases and J 5 bases; bases outside gene matches: 5. The CDR3 covers 14 residues. Germline lookup yields CDR1 SGHRS and CDR2 YFSETQ. This CDR3 reads CASSLGREKHEQYF. Written as DNA, the CDR3 is TGCGCCAGCAGCTTGGGGCGGGAGAAGCACGAGCAGTACTTC.

This chain links TRBV19 with TRBJ2-6; D might be TRBD1 (6 bases). The V gene's germline CDR1 is LNHDA and CDR2 SQIVND (reference sequence). V shed 7 bases and J shed 0 bases, with 16 bases lying between them. The CDR3 loop spans 17 amino acids. CDR3 DNA: TGTGCCAGTACCAGGGGAGTCCGAATCTCTGGGGCCAACGTCCTGACTTTC. It codes for CASTRGVRISGANVLTF. Full variable domain (missing parts from reference TRBV19 and TRBJ2-6): DGGITQSPKYLFRKEGQNVTLSCEQNLNHDAMYWYRQDPGQGLRLIYYSQIVNDFQKGDIAEGYSVSREKKESFPLTVTSAQKNPTAFYLCASTRGVRISGANVLTFGAGSRLTVL.

The J gene is TRBJ2-1, the V gene TRBV6-1; tentative D call: TRBD2 (5 bases). The germline CDR1 and CDR2 sequences are MNHNS and SASEGT. The ends were cut back, 7 bases at V and 4 bases at J, with 17 bases in the middle. The CDR3 loop spans 15 amino acids. Written as DNA, the CDR3 is TGTGCCAGCATCCTCGGGGTAGCCCAATACAATGAGCAGTTCTTC. Its protein product is CASILGVAQYNEQFF.

The table lists this clone with a few counts. This chain connects TRBV7-6 to TRBJ2-2; D remains unclear. Germline CDR1 SGHVS, CDR2 FNYEAQ. The V end was cut by 1 base, the J end by 4 bases, with 7 bases between. CDR3 size: 14 residues. The CDR3 sequence is CASSLGAATGELFF. The CDR3 DNA sequence: TGTGCCAGCAGCTTAGGGGCTGCCACCGGGGAGCTGTTTTTT.

The J gene is TRBJ1-2, the V gene TRBV5-4; a possible D gene is TRBD1 (6 bases). Looked up from germline, CDR1 is SGHNT and CDR2 is YYREEE (reference sequence). Trimming took off 4 bases at V and 1 base at J, with 14 bases between the two ends. This CDR3 has 15 amino acids. CDR3 sequence: CASSVFGGLNYGYTF. CDR3 bases: TGTGCCAGCAGCGTATTCGGGGGGCTTAACTATGGCTACACCTTC.

This rearrangement joins TRBV6-5 to TRBJ1-2; D unclear. The germline V and J ends were trimmed by 2 bases and 1 base, with 5 bases remaining between them. The CDR3 sequence is 13 residues long. Looked up from germline, CDR1 is MNHEY and CDR2 is SVGAGI. The chain's CDR3 is CASSYNGNYGYTF. CDR3 DNA: TGTGCCAGCAGTTACAACGGTAACTATGGCTACACCTTC.

J is TRBJ2-7 and V is TRBV25-1; perhaps TRBD1 as D (6 bases). V was shortened by 3 bases and J by 1 base, with 10 bases between the two germline ends. The CDR3 has 14 amino acids. Germline V gene data show CDR1 as MGHDK and CDR2 as SYGVNS. CDR3 coding DNA: TGTGCCAGCAGTGAGACAGGCGCGTCCTACGAGCAGTACTTC. Amino acids: CASSETGASYEQYF.

This clone was observed once. The rearrangement uses TRBV29-1 and TRBJ2-3; 7 nucleotides agree with TRBD1. In germline, CDR1 is SQVTM, CDR2 ANQGSEA. CDR3 size: 12 residues. V was clipped by 6 bases and J by 7 bases; unmatched bases: 7. CDR3 sequence: CSVRQGVNTQYF. In nucleotides, the CDR3 is TGCAGCGTCCGACAGGGTGTTAATACGCAGTATTTT.

This chain connects TRBV7-7 to TRBJ2-3; 7 bases match TRBD1. With V trimmed by 1 base and J by 0 bases, 1 base remained unmatched. Per germline, CDR1 SSHAT and CDR2 FNYEAQ (reference sequence). This CDR3 is 15 amino acids long. In DNA form, the CDR3 reads TGTGCCAGCAGCTTAGTCAGGGGGAGCACAGATACGCAGTATTTT. It translates to CASSLVRGSTDTQYF.

The gene calls are TRBV6-5 and TRBJ2-2, with 8 bases lining up with TRBD2. Trimming at V came to 6 bases and at J to 5 bases, leaving 5 bases not matched to a gene. This CDR3 comprises 14 residues. The germline CDR1 and CDR2 sequences are MNHEY and SVGAGI. CDR3 nucleotide sequence: TGTGCCAGCAGCGGGACTAGGAAGACCGGGGAGCTGTTTTTT. Residues: CASSGTRKTGELFF.

Written as DNA, the CDR3 is TGTGCCAGCAGCTTTAGCGGTGGGTCCTCCTACGAGCAGTACTTC. This translates into CASSFSGGSSYEQYF. The rearrangement links TRBV5-4 to TRBJ2-7; D possibly corresponds to TRBD2 (6 bases). V was trimmed by 2 bases and J by 0 bases, leaving 12 bases between them. This CDR3 comprises 15 residues. Germline CDR1 reads SGHNT; CDR2 reads YYREEE (reference sequence).

The chain uses TRBV7-2 and TRBJ1-4, with a weak D call TRBD1 (6 bases). This CDR3 is 17 amino acids long. CDR1 and CDR2 (germline): SGHTA, FQGNSA. V was cut by 1 base and J by 2 bases, with 14 bases left in between. CDR3 region: CASSLVGFRGTNEKLFF. The CDR3 nucleotides read TGTGCCAGCAGCTTAGTGGGGTTTAGGGGGACTAATGAAAAACTGTTTTTT.

V is TRBV5-3 and J is TRBJ1-2; no clear D. TRBV5-3 is placed among ORFs of uncertain function. V gave up 4 bases and J gave up 1 base, with 14 bases separating them. CDR3 size: 15 residues. The CDR3 protein is CARSPLRHLNYGYTF. The CDR3 bases are TGTGCCAGAAGCCCGTTGAGACACCTTAACTATGGCTACACCTTC.

This clone was seen a few times. V is TRBV18 and J is TRBJ2-5; D not certain. The germline CDR1 and CDR2 sequences are KGHSH and LQKENI. This CDR3 region has 14 residues. V was shortened by 2 bases and J by 3 bases, with 10 bases between the two germline ends. The CDR3 is CASSPIASEETQYF. In nucleotides, the CDR3 is TGTGCCAGCTCACCAATTGCCAGTGAAGAGACCCAGTACTTC.

J is TRBJ1-1 and V is TRBV5-5, with a weak D call TRBD1 (5 bases). Germline CDR1 is SGHKS and CDR2 is YYEKEE (reference sequence). The V end lost 2 bases, the J end lost 5 bases, and 13 bases lay between the germline ends. The CDR3 runs 14 residues. The CDR3 loop is CASSLRQGGTEAFF. The CDR3 DNA is TGTGCCAGCAGCTTACGTCAGGGTGGAACTGAAGCTTTCTTT.

The chain links TRBV6-1 to TRBJ2-6; 12 positions match TRBD2. The CDR3 covers 18 residues. CDR1 and CDR2 from the germline V gene are MNHNS and SASEGT. The J segment lost 0 bases and the V segment lost 1 base, leaving 1 base of the junction unmatched. The CDR3, as DNA: TGTGCCAGCAGTGAAGGGACTAGCGGGGTCTCTGGGGCCAACGTCCTGACTTTC. Protein sequence: CASSEGTSGVSGANVLTF.